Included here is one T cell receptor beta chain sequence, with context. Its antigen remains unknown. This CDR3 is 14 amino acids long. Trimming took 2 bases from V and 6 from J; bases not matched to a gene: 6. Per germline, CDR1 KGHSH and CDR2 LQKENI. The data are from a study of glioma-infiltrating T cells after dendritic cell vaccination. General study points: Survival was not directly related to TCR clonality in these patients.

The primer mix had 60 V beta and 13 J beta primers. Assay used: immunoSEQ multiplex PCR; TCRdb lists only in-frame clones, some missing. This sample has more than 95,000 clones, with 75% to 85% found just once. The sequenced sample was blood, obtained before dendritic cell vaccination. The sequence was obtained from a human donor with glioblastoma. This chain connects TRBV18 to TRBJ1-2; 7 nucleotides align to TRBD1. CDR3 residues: CASSPLRDSNGYTF. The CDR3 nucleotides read TGTGCCAGCTCACCATTAAGGGACAGCAATGGCTACACCTTC.